The source of this T cell receptor (beta chain) is a study of radiation and T cells in renal cell carcinoma. Time point: blood 2 weeks post-SBRT. Treatment here: 15 Gy SBRT to primary tumor, nephrectomy 4 weeks later. V lost 0 bases to trimming and J lost 2 bases; unmatched junction nucleotides: 2. The CDR3 length is 16 residues. Germline lookup yields CDR1 MNHEY and CDR2 SVGAGI. Method: immunoSEQ multiplex PCR; TCRdb's copy keeps in-frame clones and lacks some. The table lists more than 150,000 clones, about 91% of them singletons, with 10% to 15% in the top ten. This specimen consisted of blood, obtained from a patient whose treatment included radiotherapy and nephrectomy. V gene TRBV6-5 combines with J gene TRBJ1-3, with 9 bases lining up with TRBD1. The source of this sequence is a woman between 50 and 59 years old with renal cell carcinoma. The CDR3 DNA sequence: TGTGCCAGCAGTTACTCAAGGACAGGGGCTGGAAACACCATATATTTT. Amino acids: CASSYSRTGAGNTIYF.